This TCR beta chain was captured in a study of T cells in Graves' hyperthyroidism and ophthalmopathy. Study-wide findings and caveats: Most expanded thyroid clonotypes above 0.001 also appeared in blood. Ophthalmopathy cases were set apart from stable hyperthyroidism by a 13 V-J model.

Ophthalmopathy cases met thresholds of Clinical Activity Score at least 3, NOSPECS grade at least 4 and duration under 3 months. This sample holds PBMCs from 9.5 to 10 ml fresh peripheral blood. The CDR3 is made up of 14 amino acids. Germline CDR1 SGHVS, CDR2 FQNEAQ. V lost 8 bases, J lost 1 base, and 14 bases lay in between. RNA transcripts provided the source from which TCR beta CDR3 regions were amplified. TCR CDR3 underwent first-round RT-PCR with the HTBI primer set. TCRdb reanalysed the multiplex PCR reads using MiXCR and keeps one entry per CDR3 protein. The sample has about 500,000 distinct CDR3 sequences; over 15% are singletons. This clonotype was observed at least ten times. No antigen is known for it.

The sample comprised blood. The rearrangement joins TRBV7-8 to TRBJ2-5, with D perhaps matching TRBD2 (6 bases). The TCR was taken from a woman aged 18-29 years with Graves' ophthalmopathy. CDR3 nucleotide sequence: TGTGCCAGCTTTCCCGGAGGGGTCCAAGAGACCCAGTACTTC. It encodes CASFPGGVQETQYF.